This T cell receptor beta chain was sequenced in a study of T-cell reconstitution after alpha-beta-depleted transplantation in children. V was pared by 7 bases and J by 4 bases, with 8 bases of the junction left unmatched. Germline V gene lookup returns CDR1 MNHEY and CDR2 SVGEGT. The CDR3 totals 15 residues. Unique molecular identifiers were used in preparing the TCRbeta library. TCRdb recomputed calls from the PCR reads with MiXCR, one row per CDR3 protein. Of approximately 520,000 distinct CDR3 sequences listed, approximately 32% are singletons. This specimen consisted of PBMCs from the stem cell graft donor, obtained from the stem cell graft. The chain links TRBV6-2 or TRBV6-3 to TRBJ2-1; 9 bases agree with TRBD1. This receptor was identified in a human donor who donated a stem cell graft to a child with aplastic anemia. CDR3 protein: CASIHTGTGYNEQFF. The DNA for the CDR3 is TGTGCCAGCATACACACTGGGACAGGGTACAATGAGCAGTTCTTC.